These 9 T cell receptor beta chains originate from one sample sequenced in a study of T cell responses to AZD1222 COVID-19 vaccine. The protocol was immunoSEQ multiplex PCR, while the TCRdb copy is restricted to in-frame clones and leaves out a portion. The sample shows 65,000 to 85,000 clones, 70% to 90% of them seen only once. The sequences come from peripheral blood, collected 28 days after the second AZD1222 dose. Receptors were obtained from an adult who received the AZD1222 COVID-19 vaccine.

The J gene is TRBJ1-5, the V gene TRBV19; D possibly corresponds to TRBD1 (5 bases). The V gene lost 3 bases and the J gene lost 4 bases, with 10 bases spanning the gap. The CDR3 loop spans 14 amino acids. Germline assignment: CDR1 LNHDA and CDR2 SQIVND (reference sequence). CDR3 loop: CASSMSRVNQPQHF. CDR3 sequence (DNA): TGTGCCAGTAGTATGTCCAGGGTTAATCAGCCCCAGCATTTT.

For the CDR3, the DNA is TGTGCCAGCAGCTTGGCCGAGGGGCGGCAGCCCCAGCATTTT. Residues: CASSLAEGRQPQHF. V and J are TRBV5-6 and TRBJ1-5, with a possible D match to TRBD1 (5 bases). CDR1 SGHDT and CDR2 YYEEEE come from the germline V gene. V shed 0 bases and J shed 7 bases, with 11 bases lying between them. The CDR3 sequence is 14 residues long. The full variable domain, rest sourced from reference TRBV5-6 and TRBJ1-5, is DAGVTQSPTHLIKTRGQQVTLRCSPKSGHDTVSWYQQALGQGPQFIFQYYEEEERQRGNFPDRFSGHQFPNYSSELNVNALLLGDSALYLCASSLAEGRQPQHFGDGTRLSIL.

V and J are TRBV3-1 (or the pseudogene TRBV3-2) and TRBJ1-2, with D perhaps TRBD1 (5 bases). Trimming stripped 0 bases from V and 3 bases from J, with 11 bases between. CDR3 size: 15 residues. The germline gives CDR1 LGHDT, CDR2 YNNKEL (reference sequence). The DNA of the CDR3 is TGTGCCAGCAGCCAAGATAGGGGAACCTACTATGGCTACACCTTC. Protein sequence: CASSQDRGTYYGYTF.

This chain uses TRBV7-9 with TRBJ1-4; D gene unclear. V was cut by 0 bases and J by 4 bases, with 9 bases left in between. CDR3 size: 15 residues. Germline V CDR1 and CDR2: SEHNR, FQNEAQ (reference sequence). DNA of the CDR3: TGTGCCAGCAGCTTAGCTGCCACGGTTAATGAAAAACTGTTTTTT. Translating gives CASSLAATVNEKLFF.

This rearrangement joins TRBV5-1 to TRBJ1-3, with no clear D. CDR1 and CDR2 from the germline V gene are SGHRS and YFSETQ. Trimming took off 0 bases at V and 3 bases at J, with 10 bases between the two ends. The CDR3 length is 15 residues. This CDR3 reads CASSLERSGGNTIYF. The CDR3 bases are TGCGCCAGCAGCTTGGAACGGTCGGGTGGAAACACCATATATTTT.

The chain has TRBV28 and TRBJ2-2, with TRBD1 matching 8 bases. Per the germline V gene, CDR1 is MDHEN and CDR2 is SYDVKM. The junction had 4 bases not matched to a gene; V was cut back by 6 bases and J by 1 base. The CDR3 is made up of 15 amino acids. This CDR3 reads CASRTGTGNTGELFF. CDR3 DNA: TGTGCCAGCAGGACCGGGACAGGGAACACCGGGGAGCTGTTTTTT.

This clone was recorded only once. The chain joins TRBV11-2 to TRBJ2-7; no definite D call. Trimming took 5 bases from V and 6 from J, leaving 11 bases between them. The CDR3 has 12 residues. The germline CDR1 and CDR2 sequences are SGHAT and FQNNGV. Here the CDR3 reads CASSPYALEQYF. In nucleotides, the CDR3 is TGTGCCAGCAGCCCGTACGCCCTCGAGCAGTACTTC.

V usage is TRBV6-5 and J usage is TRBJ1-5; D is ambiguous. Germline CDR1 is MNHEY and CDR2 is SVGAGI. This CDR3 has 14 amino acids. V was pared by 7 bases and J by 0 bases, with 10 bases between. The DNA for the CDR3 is TGTGCCAGCAAAGTCCCTGATAGCAATCAGCCCCAGCATTTT. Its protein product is CASKVPDSNQPQHF.

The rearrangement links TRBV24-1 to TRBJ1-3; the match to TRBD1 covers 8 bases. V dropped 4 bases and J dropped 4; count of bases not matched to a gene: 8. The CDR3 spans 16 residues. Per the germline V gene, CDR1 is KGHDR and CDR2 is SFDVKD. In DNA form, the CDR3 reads TGTGCCACCAGTGACCCTAAGACAGGGGCCGGAAACACCATATATTTT. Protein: CATSDPKTGAGNTIYF.